The 10 T cell receptor beta chains reported below all come from one sample, sequenced in a study of blood T cell repertoires in COVID-19 (dated by TCRdb to the early 2020s). The library relied on the immunoSEQ multiplex PCR assay. In TCRdb, the immuneACCESS table is reduced to in-frame sequences with V and J assigned. These tables do not hold every clone; where another copy was compared, an unresolved V gene accounts for under half, and the others remain unexplained. The sample has about 210,000 clones on record, around 83% of them singletons. Approximately 2.9% of the sample comes from the top ten. The sample comprised peripheral blood. The receptors here all came from a man aged 45 to 65 with active or convalescent COVID-19.

J is TRBJ1-1 and V is TRBV18, with a possible D match to TRBD1 (6 bases). CDR1 KGHSH and CDR2 LQKENI come from the germline V gene. This CDR3 is built from 14 residues. Trimming shortened V by 6 bases and J by 2 bases, and 13 bases separated the two germline ends. The CDR3 region has the DNA TGTGCCAGCTCCCCCCCACAGGGCAACACTGAAGCTTTCTTT. Protein sequence: CASSPPQGNTEAFF.

This chain connects TRBV21-1 to TRBJ2-4; the D segment call TRBD2 is taken from the table without a DNA check. TRBV21-1 is given as a pseudogene. The length of the CDR3 is 17 residues. The CDR3 DNA reads as TGTGCCAGCAGCAAAGATAGAGGGCGGGCAGCCAAAAACATTCAGTACTTC. Its protein product is CASSKDRGRAAKNIQYF.

The rearrangement uses TRBV3-1 (or the pseudogene TRBV3-2) and TRBJ2-5, with a weak D call TRBD2 (7 bases). Germline V gene lookup returns CDR1 LGHDT and CDR2 YNNKEL (reference sequence). The CDR3 covers 12 residues. V lost 5 bases, J lost 7 bases, and 11 bases lay in between. The CDR3 spells CASSRGGATQYF. CDR3 in DNA: TGTGCCAGCAGCAGGGGGGGAGCGACCCAGTACTTC.

V and J are TRBV30 and TRBJ1-6; D is ambiguous. Germline V lookup: CDR1 GTSNPN, CDR2 SVGIG (reference sequence). Between the trimmed V and J ends, which lost 0 bases and 10 bases, there was a span of 7 bases. The CDR3 contains 12 residues. CDR3 bases: TGTGCCTGGAGTGTACTTCTATCACCCCTCCACTTT. Protein sequence: CAWSVLLSPLHF.

The gene calls are TRBV4-1 and TRBJ2-7; D call uncertain. V lost 0 bases, J lost 10 bases, and 10 bases lay in between. Per germline, CDR1 MGHRA and CDR2 YSYEKL. This CDR3 region has 12 residues. DNA for the CDR3: TGCGCCAGCAGCCAAGATCTGGTCACACAGTACTTC. Protein: CASSQDLVTQYF.

The count of this clone is one. The chain links TRBV29-1 to TRBJ1-4, with D possibly TRBD1 on 6 matching bases. The CDR3 extends over 12 amino acids. The V gene's germline CDR1 is SQVTM and CDR2 ANQGSEA. The ends were cut back, 4 bases at V and 15 bases at J, with 18 bases in the middle. CDR3 loop: CSVGLSRGKMFF. CDR3 sequence (DNA): TGCAGCGTTGGCCTCAGCAGGGGAAAGATGTTTTTT.

The chain is built from TRBV6-2 or TRBV6-3 and TRBJ1-2, with TRBD1 matching 9 bases. This CDR3 comprises 14 residues. With 0 bases clipped from V and 6 bases from J, the junction kept 2 bases outside the gene matches. Germline V lookup: CDR1 MNHEY, CDR2 SVGEGT. CDR3 amino acids: CASSYSDRGDGYTF. The CDR3 DNA sequence: TGTGCCAGCAGTTACTCGGACAGGGGCGATGGCTACACCTTC.

J is TRBJ1-5 and V is TRBV2; 11 nucleotides match TRBD1. With V trimmed by 6 bases and J by 6 bases, 7 bases remained unmatched. CDR3 size: 15 residues. Germline CDR1 reads SNHLY; CDR2 reads FYNNEI. In nucleotides, the CDR3 is TGTGCCAGCAGCGCGGACAGGGGGCTGGGTCAGCCCCAGCATTTT. This codes for CASSADRGLGQPQHF.

The chain links TRBV19 to TRBJ2-7; 8 nucleotides agree with TRBD2. CDR3 size: 15 residues. CDR1 is LNHDA and CDR2 is SQIVND in the germline V gene (reference sequence). After removal of 3 bases from V and 2 bases from J, the junction contained 6 bases not matched to a gene. In DNA form, the CDR3 reads TGTGCCAGTAGTATTTTAGCGGGACTAGCCTACGAGCAGTACTTC. Its translation: CASSILAGLAYEQYF.

The chain carries TRBV7-6 and TRBJ1-1; D call uncertain. V lost 3 bases and J 4 bases, leaving 18 bases between the germline ends. This CDR3 region has 16 residues. Germline V gene data show CDR1 as SGHVS and CDR2 as FNYEAQ. CDR3 in DNA: TGTGCCAGCAGCTTCGATCAGGCCGGCTTTGGCACTGAAGCTTTCTTT. As protein: CASSFDQAGFGTEAFF. The whole variable domain, filled in from reference TRBV7-6 and TRBJ1-1, reads GAGVSQSPRYKVTKRGQDVALRCDPISGHVSLYWYRQALGQGPEFLTYFNYEAQQDKSGLPNDRFSAERPEGSISTLTIQRTEQRDSAMYRCASSFDQAGFGTEAFFGQGTRLTVV.